This T cell receptor (beta chain) originates from a study of T-cell reconstitution after alpha-beta-depleted transplantation in children. General study points: By one year post-transplant, T-cell counts and diversity largely arose from T cells that were newly produced. It was reported that alpha-beta T cells came from several hundred expanded graft clones (about two months after transplant). From surviving recipient T cells and thymic progenitors came the high day-60 TCRbeta diversity observed in some patients.

As to this clonotype: Its antigen is not identified.

V dropped 0 bases and J dropped 3; count of bases not matched to a gene: 5. Germline V gene lookup returns CDR1 LGHDT and CDR2 YNNKEL (reference sequence). CDR3 size: 16 residues. Preparing the TCRbeta library involved the use of unique molecular identifiers. TCRdb reprocessed the PCR reads with MiXCR, giving one entry per CDR3 protein. The data show about 980,000 distinct CDR3 sequences, roughly 29% seen once. The receptor comes from a boy in the first two years of life who had a stem cell transplant for SCID, so the T cells may come from the graft donor. Sequencing was performed on PBMCs, mostly from graft donor cells, taken 360 days after TCRalphabeta/CD19-depleted stem cell transplant. This sequence joins TRBV3-1 and TRBJ2-1; 7 bases are shared with TRBD1. CDR3 loop: CASSQEGDRDYNEQFF. CDR3 DNA sequence: TGTGCCAGCAGCCAAGAAGGAGACAGGGACTACAATGAGCAGTTCTTC.